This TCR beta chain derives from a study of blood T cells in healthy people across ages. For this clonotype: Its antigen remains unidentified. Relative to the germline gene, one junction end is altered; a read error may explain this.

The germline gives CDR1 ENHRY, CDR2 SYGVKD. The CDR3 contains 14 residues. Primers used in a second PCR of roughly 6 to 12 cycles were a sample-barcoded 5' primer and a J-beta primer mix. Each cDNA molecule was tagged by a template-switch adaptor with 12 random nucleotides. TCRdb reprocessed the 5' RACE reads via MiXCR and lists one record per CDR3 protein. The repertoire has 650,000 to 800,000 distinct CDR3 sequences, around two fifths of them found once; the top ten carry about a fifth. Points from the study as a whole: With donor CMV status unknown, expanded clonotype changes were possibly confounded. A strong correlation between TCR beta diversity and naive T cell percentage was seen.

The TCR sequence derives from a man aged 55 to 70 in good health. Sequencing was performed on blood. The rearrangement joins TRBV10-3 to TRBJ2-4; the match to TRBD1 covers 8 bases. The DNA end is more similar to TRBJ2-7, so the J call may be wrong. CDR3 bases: TGTGCCATCAGGAGGACAGGGAACTCCGACGAGCAGTACTTC. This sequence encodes CAIRRTGNSDEQYF.